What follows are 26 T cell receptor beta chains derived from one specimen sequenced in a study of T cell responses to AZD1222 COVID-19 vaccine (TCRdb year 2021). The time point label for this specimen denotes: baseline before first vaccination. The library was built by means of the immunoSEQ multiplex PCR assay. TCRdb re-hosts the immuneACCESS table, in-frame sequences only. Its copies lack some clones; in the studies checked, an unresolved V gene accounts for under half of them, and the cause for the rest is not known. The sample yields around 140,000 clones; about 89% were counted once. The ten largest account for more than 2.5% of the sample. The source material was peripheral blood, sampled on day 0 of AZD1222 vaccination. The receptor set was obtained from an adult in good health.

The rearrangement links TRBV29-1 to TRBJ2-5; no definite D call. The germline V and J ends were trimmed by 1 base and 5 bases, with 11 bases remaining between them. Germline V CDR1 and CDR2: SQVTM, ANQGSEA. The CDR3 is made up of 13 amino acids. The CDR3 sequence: CSVEVSTGETQYF. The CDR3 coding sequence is TGCAGCGTTGAAGTATCCACGGGCGAGACCCAGTACTTC.

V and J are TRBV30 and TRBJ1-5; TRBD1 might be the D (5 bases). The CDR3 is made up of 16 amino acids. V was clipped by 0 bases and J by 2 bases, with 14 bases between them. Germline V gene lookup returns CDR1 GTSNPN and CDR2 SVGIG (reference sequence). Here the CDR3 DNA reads TGTGCCTGGAGTGTAAAAGGGTCGGGGGGCAATCAGCCCCAGCATTTT. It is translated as CAWSVKGSGGNQPQHF.

CDR3 nucleotide sequence: TGTGCCTGGAGTATCAGGGGTTTTCTCTACAATGAGCAGTTCTTC. Amino acids: CAWSIRGFLYNEQFF. This rearrangement joins TRBV30 to TRBJ2-1, with a possible D match to TRBD1 (6 bases). The CDR3 covers 15 residues. The germline CDR1 and CDR2 sequences are GTSNPN and SVGIG (reference sequence). Trimming stripped 2 bases from V and 3 bases from J, with 14 bases between.

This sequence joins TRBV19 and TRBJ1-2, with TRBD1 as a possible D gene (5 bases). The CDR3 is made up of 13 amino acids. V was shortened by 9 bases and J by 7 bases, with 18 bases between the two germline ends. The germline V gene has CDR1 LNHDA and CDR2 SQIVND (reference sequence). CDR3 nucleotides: TGTGCCAGCGCAAGAGGAGGGGTCCGTGGCTACACCTTC. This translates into CASARGGVRGYTF.

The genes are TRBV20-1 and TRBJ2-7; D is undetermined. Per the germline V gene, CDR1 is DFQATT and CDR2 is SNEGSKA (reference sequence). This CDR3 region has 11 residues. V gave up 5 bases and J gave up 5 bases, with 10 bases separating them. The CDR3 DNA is TGCAGTGCTCTTTCCCTGAACGAGCAGTACTTC. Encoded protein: CSALSLNEQYF.

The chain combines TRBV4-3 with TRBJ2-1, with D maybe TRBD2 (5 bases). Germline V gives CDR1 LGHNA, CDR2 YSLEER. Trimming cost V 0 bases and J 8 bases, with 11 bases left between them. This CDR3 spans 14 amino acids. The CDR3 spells CASSQEIGSDEQFF. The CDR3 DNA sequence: TGCGCCAGCAGCCAAGAAATAGGGAGCGATGAGCAGTTCTTC.

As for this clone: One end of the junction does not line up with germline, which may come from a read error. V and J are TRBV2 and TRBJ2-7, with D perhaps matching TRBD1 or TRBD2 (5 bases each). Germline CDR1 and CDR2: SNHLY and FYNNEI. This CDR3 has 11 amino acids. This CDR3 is CASSEGDPQYF. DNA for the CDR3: TGTGCCAGCAGCGAAGGGGACCCCCAGTACTTC.

The CDR3 spells CASSLIPGQGEDTQYF. CDR3 bases: TGTGCCAGCAGCTTGATCCCGGGACAAGGCGAAGATACGCAGTATTTT. This chain links TRBV11-2 with TRBJ2-3; maybe TRBD1 (6 bases). CDR3 length equals 16 residues. CDR1 SGHAT and CDR2 FQNNGV come from the germline V gene. V gave up 3 bases and J gave up 5 bases, with 18 bases separating them. Based on the CDR3 plus reference TRBV11-2 and TRBJ2-3, the full variable domain is EAGVAQSPRYKIIEKRQSVAFWCNPISGHATLYWYQQILGQGPKLLIQFQNNGVVDDSQLPKDRFSAERLKGVDSTLKIQPAKLEDSAVYLCASSLIPGQGEDTQYFGPGTRLTVL.

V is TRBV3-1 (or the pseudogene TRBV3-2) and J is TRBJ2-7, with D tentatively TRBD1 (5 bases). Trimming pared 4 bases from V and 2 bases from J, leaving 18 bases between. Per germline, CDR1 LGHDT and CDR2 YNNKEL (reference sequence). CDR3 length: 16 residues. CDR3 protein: CASSPGSRQRTYEQYF. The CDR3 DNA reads TGTGCCAGCAGCCCAGGGTCCCGGCAACGAACCTACGAGCAGTACTTC.

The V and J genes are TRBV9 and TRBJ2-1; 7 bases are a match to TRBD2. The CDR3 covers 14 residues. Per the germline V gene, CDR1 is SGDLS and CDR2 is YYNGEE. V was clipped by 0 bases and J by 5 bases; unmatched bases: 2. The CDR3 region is CASSVVSGDNEQFF. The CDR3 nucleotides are TGTGCCAGCAGCGTAGTCAGCGGGGACAATGAGCAGTTCTTC.

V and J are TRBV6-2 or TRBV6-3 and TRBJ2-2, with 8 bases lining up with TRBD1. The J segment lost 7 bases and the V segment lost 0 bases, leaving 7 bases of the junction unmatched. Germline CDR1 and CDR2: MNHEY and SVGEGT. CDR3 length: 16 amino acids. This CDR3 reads CASSYSADRGHGELFF. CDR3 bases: TGTGCCAGCAGTTACTCGGCTGACAGGGGACACGGGGAGCTGTTTTTT.

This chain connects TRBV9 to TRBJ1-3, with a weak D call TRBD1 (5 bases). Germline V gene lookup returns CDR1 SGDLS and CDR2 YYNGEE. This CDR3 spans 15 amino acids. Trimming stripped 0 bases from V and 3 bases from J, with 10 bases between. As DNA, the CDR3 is TGTGCCAGCAGCGTAGAAAGGGGAGATGGAAACACCATATATTTT. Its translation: CASSVERGDGNTIYF.

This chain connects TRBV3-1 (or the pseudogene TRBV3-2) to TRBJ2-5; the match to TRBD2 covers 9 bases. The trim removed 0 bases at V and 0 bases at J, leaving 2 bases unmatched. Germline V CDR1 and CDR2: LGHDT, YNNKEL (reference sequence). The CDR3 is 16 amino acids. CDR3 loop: CASSQDSGGDQETQYF. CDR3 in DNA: TGTGCCAGCAGCCAAGATAGCGGGGGAGACCAAGAGACCCAGTACTTC.

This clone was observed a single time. The CDR3, as DNA: TGTGCCAGCAGCCCACCTCCAGGGGGGGCCGAAAAACTGTTTTTT. Protein: CASSPPPGGAEKLFF. The V gene is TRBV3-1 (or the pseudogene TRBV3-2), the J gene TRBJ1-4; 7 bases are shared with TRBD1. The length of the CDR3 is 15 residues. Per germline, CDR1 LGHDT and CDR2 YNNKEL (reference sequence). J was trimmed by 8 bases and V by 4 bases; bases with no gene match: 10.

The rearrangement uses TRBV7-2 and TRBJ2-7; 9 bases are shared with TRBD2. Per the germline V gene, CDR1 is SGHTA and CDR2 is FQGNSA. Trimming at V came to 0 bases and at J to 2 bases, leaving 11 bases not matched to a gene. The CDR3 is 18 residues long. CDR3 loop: CASSLALPLAGAPYEQYF. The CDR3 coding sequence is TGTGCCAGCAGCTTAGCGCTTCCCTTAGCGGGAGCCCCCTACGAGCAGTACTTC.

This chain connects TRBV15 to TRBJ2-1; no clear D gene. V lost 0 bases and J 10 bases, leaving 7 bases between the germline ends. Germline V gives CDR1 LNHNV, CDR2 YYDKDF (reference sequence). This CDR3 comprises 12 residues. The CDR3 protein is CATSRDGREQFF. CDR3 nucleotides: TGTGCCACCAGCAGAGATGGCAGGGAGCAGTTCTTC.

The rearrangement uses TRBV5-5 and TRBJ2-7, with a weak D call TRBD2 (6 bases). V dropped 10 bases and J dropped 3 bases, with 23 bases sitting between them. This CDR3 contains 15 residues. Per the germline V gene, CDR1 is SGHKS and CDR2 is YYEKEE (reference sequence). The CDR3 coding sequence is TGTGCCCACGGCGGGGAAGGGGATCGCCACTACGAGCAGTACTTC. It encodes CAHGGEGDRHYEQYF.

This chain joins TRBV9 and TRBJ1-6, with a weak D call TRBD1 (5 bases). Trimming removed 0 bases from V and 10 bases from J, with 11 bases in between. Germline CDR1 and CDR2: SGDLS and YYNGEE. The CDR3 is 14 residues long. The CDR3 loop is CASSVGEGVSPLHF. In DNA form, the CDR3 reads TGTGCCAGCAGCGTAGGTGAAGGGGTGTCACCCCTCCACTTT.

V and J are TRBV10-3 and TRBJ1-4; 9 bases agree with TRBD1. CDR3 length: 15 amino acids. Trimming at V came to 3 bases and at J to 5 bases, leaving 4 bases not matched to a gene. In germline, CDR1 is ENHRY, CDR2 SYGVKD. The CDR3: CAISEQGTGNEKLFF. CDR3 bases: TGTGCCATCAGTGAACAGGGGACAGGGAATGAAAAACTGTTTTTT.

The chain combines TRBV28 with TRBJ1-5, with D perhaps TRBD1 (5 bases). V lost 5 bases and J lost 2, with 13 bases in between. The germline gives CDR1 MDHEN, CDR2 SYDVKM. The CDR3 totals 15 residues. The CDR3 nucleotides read TGTGCCAGCAGTAGGGGTGGAGGCCGCAATCAGCCCCAGCATTTT. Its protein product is CASSRGGGRNQPQHF.

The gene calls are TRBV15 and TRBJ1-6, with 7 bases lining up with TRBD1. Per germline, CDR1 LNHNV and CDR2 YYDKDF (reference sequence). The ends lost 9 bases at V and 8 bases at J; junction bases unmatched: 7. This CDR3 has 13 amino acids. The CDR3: CATAAGGDSPLHF. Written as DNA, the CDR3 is TGTGCCACGGCGGCAGGGGGAGATTCACCCCTCCACTTT.

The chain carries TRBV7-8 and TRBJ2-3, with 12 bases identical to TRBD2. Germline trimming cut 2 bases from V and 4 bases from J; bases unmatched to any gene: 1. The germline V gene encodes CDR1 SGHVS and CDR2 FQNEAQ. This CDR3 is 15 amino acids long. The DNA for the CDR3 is TGTGCCAGCAGCTTATGGACTAGCGGGGCAGATACGCAGTATTTT. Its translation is CASSLWTSGADTQYF.

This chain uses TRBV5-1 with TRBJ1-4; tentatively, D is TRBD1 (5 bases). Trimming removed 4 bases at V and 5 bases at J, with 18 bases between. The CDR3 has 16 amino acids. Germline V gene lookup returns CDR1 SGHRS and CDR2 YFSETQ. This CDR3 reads CASSRGTHRDNEKLFF. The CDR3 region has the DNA TGCGCCAGCAGCCGTGGAACGCACCGGGACAATGAAAAACTGTTTTTT.

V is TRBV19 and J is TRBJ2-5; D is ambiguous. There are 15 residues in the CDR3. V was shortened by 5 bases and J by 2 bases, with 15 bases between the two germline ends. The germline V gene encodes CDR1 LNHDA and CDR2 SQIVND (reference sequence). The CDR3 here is CASSARRNLQETQYF. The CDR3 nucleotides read TGTGCCAGTAGTGCCCGGCGAAATTTGCAAGAGACCCAGTACTTC.

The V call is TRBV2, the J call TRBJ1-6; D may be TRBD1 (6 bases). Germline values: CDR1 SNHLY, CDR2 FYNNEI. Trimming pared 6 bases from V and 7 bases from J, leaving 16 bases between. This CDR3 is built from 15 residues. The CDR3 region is CASRDSDVSNSPLHF. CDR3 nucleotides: TGTGCCAGCAGGGACAGCGACGTATCCAATTCACCCCTCCACTTT. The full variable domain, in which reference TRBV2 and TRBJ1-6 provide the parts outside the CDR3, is EPEVTQTPSHQVTQMGQEVILRCVPISNHLYFYWYRQILGQKVEFLVSFYNNEISEKSEIFDDQFSVERPDGSNFTLKIRSTKLEDSAMYFCASRDSDVSNSPLHFGNGTRLTVT.

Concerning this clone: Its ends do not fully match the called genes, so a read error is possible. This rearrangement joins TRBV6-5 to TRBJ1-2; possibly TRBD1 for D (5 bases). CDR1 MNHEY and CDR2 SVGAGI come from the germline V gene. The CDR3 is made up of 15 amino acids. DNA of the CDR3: TGTGCCAGCAGCAAACCTGGGGGGGATAACCATGGCTACACCTTC. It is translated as CASSKPGGDNHGYTF.